This passage covers 16 T cell receptor beta chains from one sample sequenced in a study of human T cells and chemical hapten exposure. TCRdb fed the RACE reads into MiXCR, producing one record per CDR3 protein. Of some 180,000 distinct CDR3 sequences in the sample, 20% to 25% were seen once. The time point is: patch test 1, 2 weeks after DPC sensitization. As for treatment: therapeutic diphenylcyclopropenone sensitization with weekly scalp DPC. Sequenced material: whole blood, taken in connection with sensitization to the hapten diphenylcyclopropenone (DPC). The receptors here all came from a woman in her 50s with alopecia areata. Some clones in this sample may be carry-over from other donors' samples.

This chain joins TRBV7-6 and TRBJ2-5, with D uncertain. The ends were cut back, 4 bases at V and 2 bases at J, with 5 bases in the middle. The CDR3 length is 12 residues. Germline CDR1 reads SGHVS; CDR2 reads FNYEAQ. The CDR3 is CASSSHQETQYF. CDR3 nucleotides: TGTGCCAGCAGCTCACATCAAGAGACCCAGTACTTC.

In this sample, this clonotype turned up a few times. The chain carries TRBV12-3 or TRBV12-4 and TRBJ2-3, with D uncertain. This CDR3 region has 13 residues. V was pared by 6 bases and J by 2 bases, with 9 bases between. CDR3 DNA: TGTGCCAGCAGGGCCTCGAACACAGATACGCAGTATTTT. Protein sequence: CASRASNTDTQYF.

The CDR3 bases are TGCAGTGCTAGTTCGGGACTAGTGAGTGATACGCAGTATTTT. The encoded protein is CSASSGLVSDTQYF. This chain uses TRBV20-1 with TRBJ2-3, with 8 bases identical to TRBD2. Germline V gene sequence: CDR1 DFQATT, CDR2 SNEGSKA (reference sequence). CDR3 length: 14 residues. The V and J ends lost 3 bases and 6 bases, in that order; junction bases with no gene match: 8.

The rearrangement joins TRBV27 to TRBJ1-5; D ambiguous. The germline gives CDR1 MNHEY, CDR2 SMNVEV (reference sequence). This CDR3 spans 13 amino acids. The V end was cut by 0 bases, the J end by 6 bases, with 6 bases between. The CDR3 sequence: CASSLSPIQPQHF. CDR3 coding DNA: TGTGCCAGCAGTTTATCCCCCATTCAGCCCCAGCATTTT.

The chain joins TRBV19 to TRBJ2-1, with 7 bases lining up with TRBD2. CDR1 LNHDA and CDR2 SQIVND come from the germline V gene (reference sequence). This CDR3 comprises 13 residues. The V and J ends lost 8 bases and 5 bases, in that order; junction bases with no gene match: 6. The CDR3 spells CASQPGTNNEQFF. The CDR3 DNA sequence: TGTGCCAGTCAGCCCGGGACTAACAATGAGCAGTTCTTC.

This sequence joins TRBV20-1 and TRBJ2-1; TRBD2 matches at 15 bases. This CDR3 has 20 amino acids. Trimming at V came to 0 bases and at J to 3 bases, leaving 12 bases not matched to a gene. CDR1 DFQATT and CDR2 SNEGSKA come from the germline V gene (reference sequence). The CDR3 spells CSARDLIGTSGRLNYNEQFF. CDR3 nucleotides: TGCAGTGCTAGAGATCTTATCGGGACTAGCGGGAGGCTCAACTACAATGAGCAGTTCTTC.

J is TRBJ2-7 and V is TRBV15; weak D call: TRBD1 (5 bases). With 0 bases removed from V and 2 bases from J, the gap between germline ends came to 11 bases. Per germline, CDR1 LNHNV and CDR2 YYDKDF (reference sequence). CDR3 length: 15 residues. This CDR3 reads CATSREGDPAYEQYF. The CDR3 nucleotides read TGTGCCACCAGCAGAGAAGGGGATCCCGCCTACGAGCAGTACTTC.

This chain connects TRBV12-3 or TRBV12-4 to TRBJ1-4, with D possibly being TRBD1 (5 bases). The CDR3 length is 14 residues. V was trimmed by 6 bases and J by 4 bases, leaving 12 bases between them. The CDR3: CASSKRQSNEKLFF. CDR3 bases: TGTGCCAGCAGCAAGCGACAGAGTAATGAAAAACTGTTTTTT.

A few counts support this clonotype. The gene calls are TRBV25-1 and TRBJ1-2, with TRBD1 matching over 10 bases. CDR3 length: 15 amino acids. Germline CDR1 MGHDK, CDR2 SYGVNS. V gave up 7 bases and J gave up 7 bases; unmatched junction bases: 12. CDR3 DNA sequence: TGTGCCAGCACGTTTTCCGGGACAGGGGAATCTGGCTACACCTTC. Encoded protein: CASTFSGTGESGYTF.

This clonotype was seen only a few times. V and J are TRBV20-1 and TRBJ2-2; D possibly corresponds to TRBD2 (6 bases). Germline V gene sequence: CDR1 DFQATT, CDR2 SNEGSKA (reference sequence). This CDR3 has 14 residues. V shed 3 bases and J shed 6 bases, with 14 bases lying between them. The CDR3 reads CSASPTTSPGELFF. In DNA, the CDR3 is TGCAGTGCTAGCCCGACGACTAGTCCCGGGGAGCTGTTTTTT.

This clonotype was picked up a small number of times. The genes are TRBV27 and TRBJ2-2; D not certain. The CDR3 spans 14 residues. Germline V lookup: CDR1 MNHEY, CDR2 SMNVEV (reference sequence). V lost 3 bases and J lost 4, with 9 bases in between. In DNA, the CDR3 is TGTGCCAGCAGTTTGAATAGGGTCACCGGGGAGCTGTTTTTT. This gives the protein CASSLNRVTGELFF.

This sequence joins TRBV5-1 and TRBJ2-1; 8 bases match TRBD1. CDR1 and CDR2 from the germline V gene are SGHRS and YFSETQ. J was trimmed by 1 base and V by 7 bases; bases with no gene match: 7. The CDR3 is 15 residues long. This CDR3 is CASGQGAGSYNEQFF. CDR3 DNA: TGCGCCAGCGGCCAGGGGGCGGGATCCTACAATGAGCAGTTCTTC.

This clonotype was seen a handful of times. J is TRBJ1-1 and V is TRBV6-2 or TRBV6-3; 7 nucleotides line up with TRBD1. The length of the CDR3 is 12 residues. V was pared by 5 bases and J by 5 bases, with 2 bases of the junction left unmatched. Germline lookup yields CDR1 MNHEY and CDR2 SVGEGT. The CDR3, as DNA: TGTGCCAGCAGTCCGACAGGGACTGAAGCTTTCTTT. The encoded protein is CASSPTGTEAFF.

The gene calls are TRBV12-3 or TRBV12-4 and TRBJ2-7, with D maybe TRBD2 (6 bases). V lost 5 bases and J 5 bases, leaving 16 bases between the germline ends. The CDR3 spans 14 residues. This CDR3 reads CASSTGGRIHEQYF. The CDR3 bases are TGTGCCAGCAGTACCGGAGGGCGGATCCACGAGCAGTACTTC.

This clonotype was picked up a small number of times. This chain links TRBV6-5 with TRBJ1-3, with D uncertain. CDR1 is MNHEY and CDR2 is SVGAGI in the germline V gene. The germline V and J ends were trimmed by 3 bases and 0 bases, with 12 bases remaining between them. The CDR3 is 16 amino acids. CDR3 residues: CASSYGPLDSGNTIYF. In DNA, the CDR3 is TGTGCCAGCAGTTATGGGCCGCTGGACTCTGGAAACACCATATATTTT.

J is TRBJ2-2 and V is TRBV20-1; 7 nucleotides align to TRBD2. The length of the CDR3 is 17 residues. The germline gives CDR1 DFQATT, CDR2 SNEGSKA (reference sequence). Trimming removed 1 base from V and 3 bases from J; junction bases left unmatched: 11. Here the CDR3 reads CSARAGLAVWDTGELFF. The CDR3 nucleotides read TGCAGTGCTAGAGCTGGCCTAGCGGTCTGGGACACCGGGGAGCTGTTTTTT.